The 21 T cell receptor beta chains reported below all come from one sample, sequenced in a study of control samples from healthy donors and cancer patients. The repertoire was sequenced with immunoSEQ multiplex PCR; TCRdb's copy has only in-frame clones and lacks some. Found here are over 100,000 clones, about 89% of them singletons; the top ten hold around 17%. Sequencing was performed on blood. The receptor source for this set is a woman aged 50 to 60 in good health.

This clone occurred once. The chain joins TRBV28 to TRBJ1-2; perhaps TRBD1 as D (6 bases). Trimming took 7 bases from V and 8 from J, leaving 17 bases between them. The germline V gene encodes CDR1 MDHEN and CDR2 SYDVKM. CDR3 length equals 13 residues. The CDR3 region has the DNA TGTGCCAGCAATCGCGGGGGCTCTAGAGGCTACACCTTC. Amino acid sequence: CASNRGGSRGYTF.

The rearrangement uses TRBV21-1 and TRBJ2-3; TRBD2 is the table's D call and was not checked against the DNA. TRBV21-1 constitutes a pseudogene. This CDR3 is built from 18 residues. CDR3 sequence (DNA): TGTGCCAGCAGCAAAGCGCTTCGCGGGGCGGGCCACACAGATACGCAGTATTTT. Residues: CASSKALRGAGHTDTQYF.

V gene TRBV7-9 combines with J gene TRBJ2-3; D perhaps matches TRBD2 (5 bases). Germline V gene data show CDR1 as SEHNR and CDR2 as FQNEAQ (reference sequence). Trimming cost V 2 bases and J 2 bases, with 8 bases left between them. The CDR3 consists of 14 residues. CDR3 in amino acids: CASSLPGSTDTQYF. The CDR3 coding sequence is TGTGCCAGCAGCTTACCGGGATCCACAGATACGCAGTATTTT. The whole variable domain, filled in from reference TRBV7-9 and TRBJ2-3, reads DTGVSQNPRHKITKRGQNVTFRCDPISEHNRLYWYRQTLGQGPEFLTYFQNEAQLEKSRLLSDRFSAERPKGSFSTLEIQRTEQGDSAMYLCASSLPGSTDTQYFGPGTRLTVL.

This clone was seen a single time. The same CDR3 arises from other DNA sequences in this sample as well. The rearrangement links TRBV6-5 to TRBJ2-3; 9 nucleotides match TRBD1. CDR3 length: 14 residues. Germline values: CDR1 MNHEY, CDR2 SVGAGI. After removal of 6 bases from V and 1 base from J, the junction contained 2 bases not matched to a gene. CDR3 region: CASRRDRGTDTQYF. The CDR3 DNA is TGTGCCAGCAGGAGGGACAGGGGCACAGATACGCAGTATTTT.

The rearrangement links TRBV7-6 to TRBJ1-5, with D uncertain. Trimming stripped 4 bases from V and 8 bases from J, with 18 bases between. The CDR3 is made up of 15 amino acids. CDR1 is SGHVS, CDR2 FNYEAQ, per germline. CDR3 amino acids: CASSSVGGGREPQHF. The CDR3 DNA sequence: TGTGCCAGCAGCTCGGTGGGAGGCGGGCGGGAGCCCCAGCATTTT.

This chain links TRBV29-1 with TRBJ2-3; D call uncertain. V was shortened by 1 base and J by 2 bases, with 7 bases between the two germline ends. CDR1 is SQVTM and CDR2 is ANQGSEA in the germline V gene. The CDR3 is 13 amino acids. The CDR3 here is CSVEASFTDTQYF. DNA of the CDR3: TGCAGCGTTGAAGCCTCGTTCACAGATACGCAGTATTTT.

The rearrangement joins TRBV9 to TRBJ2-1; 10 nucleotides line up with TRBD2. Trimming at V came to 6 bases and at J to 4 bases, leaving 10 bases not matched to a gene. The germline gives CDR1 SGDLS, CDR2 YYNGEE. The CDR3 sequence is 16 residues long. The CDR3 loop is CASNLAGVGGYNEQFF. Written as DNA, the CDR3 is TGTGCCAGCAACCTAGCGGGAGTAGGGGGTTACAATGAGCAGTTCTTC.

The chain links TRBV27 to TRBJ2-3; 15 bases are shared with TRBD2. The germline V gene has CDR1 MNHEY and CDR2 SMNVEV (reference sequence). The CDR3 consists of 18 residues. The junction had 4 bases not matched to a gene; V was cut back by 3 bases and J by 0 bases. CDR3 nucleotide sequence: TGTGCCAGCAGTTTCTGGACTAGCGGGAGGGTGAGCACAGATACGCAGTATTTT. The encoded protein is CASSFWTSGRVSTDTQYF.

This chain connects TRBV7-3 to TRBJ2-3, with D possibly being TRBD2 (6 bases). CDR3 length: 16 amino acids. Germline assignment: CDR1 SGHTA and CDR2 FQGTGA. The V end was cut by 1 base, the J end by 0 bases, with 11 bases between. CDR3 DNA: TGTGCCAGCAGCTTAATAGGGACTTCCAGCACAGATACGCAGTATTTT. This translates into CASSLIGTSSTDTQYF. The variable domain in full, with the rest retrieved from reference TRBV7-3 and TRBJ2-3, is GAGVSQTPSNKVTEKGKYVELRCDPISGHTALYWYRQSLGQGPEFLIYFQGTGAADDSGLPNDRFFAVRPEGSVSTLKIQRTERGDSAVYLCASSLIGTSSTDTQYFGPGTRLTVL.

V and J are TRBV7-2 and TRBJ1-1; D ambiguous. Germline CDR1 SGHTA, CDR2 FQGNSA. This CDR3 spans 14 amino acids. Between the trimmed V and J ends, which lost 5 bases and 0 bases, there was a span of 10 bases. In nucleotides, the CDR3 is TGTGCCAGCAGCCCCTCGTTCATGAACACTGAAGCTTTCTTT. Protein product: CASSPSFMNTEAFF.

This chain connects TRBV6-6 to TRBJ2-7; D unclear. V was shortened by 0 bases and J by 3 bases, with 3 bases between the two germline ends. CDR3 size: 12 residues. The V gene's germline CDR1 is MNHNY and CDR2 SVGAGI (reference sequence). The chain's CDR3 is CASSYSSYEQYF. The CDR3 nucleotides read TGTGCCAGCAGTTACTCGAGCTACGAGCAGTACTTC.

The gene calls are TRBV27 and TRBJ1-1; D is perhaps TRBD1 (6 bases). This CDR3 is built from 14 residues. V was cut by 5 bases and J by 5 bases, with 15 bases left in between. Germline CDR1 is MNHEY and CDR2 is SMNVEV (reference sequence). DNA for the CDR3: TGTGCCAGCAGTCCGACAGGAATCGCTACTGAAGCTTTCTTT. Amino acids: CASSPTGIATEAFF.

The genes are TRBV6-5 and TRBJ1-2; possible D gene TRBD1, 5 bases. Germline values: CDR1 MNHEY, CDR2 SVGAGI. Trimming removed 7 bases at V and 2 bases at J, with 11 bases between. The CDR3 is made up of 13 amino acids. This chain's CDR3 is CASTKGPNYGYTF. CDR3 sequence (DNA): TGTGCCAGCACAAAGGGGCCCAACTATGGCTACACCTTC.

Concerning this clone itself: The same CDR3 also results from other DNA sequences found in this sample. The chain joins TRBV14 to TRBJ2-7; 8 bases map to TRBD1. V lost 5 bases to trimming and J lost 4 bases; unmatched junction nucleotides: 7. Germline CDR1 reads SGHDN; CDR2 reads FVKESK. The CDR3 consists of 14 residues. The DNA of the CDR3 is TGTGCCAGCAGCTACTCGACAGGGGCATACGAGCAGTACTTC. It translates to CASSYSTGAYEQYF.

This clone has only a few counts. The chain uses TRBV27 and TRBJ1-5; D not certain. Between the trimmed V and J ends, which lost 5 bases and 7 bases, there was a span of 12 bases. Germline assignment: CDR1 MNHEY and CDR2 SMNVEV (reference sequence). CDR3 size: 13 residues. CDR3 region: CASSLRGRQPQHF. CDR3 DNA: TGTGCCAGCAGTCTCCGCGGCAGACAGCCCCAGCATTTT.

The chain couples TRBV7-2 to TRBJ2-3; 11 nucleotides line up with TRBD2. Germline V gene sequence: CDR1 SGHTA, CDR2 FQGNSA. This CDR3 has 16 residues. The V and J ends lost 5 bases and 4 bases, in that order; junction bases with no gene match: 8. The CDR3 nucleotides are TGTGCCAGCAGCCTTGTAGCGGGAGGGCAGTCAGATACGCAGTATTTT. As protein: CASSLVAGGQSDTQYF.

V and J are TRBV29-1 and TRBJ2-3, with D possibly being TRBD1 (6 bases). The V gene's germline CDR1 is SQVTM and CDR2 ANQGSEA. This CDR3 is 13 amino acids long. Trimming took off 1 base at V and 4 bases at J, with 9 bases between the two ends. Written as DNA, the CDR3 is TGCAGCGTTGAAGGGGGGCAGGCAGATACGCAGTATTTT. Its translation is CSVEGGQADTQYF.

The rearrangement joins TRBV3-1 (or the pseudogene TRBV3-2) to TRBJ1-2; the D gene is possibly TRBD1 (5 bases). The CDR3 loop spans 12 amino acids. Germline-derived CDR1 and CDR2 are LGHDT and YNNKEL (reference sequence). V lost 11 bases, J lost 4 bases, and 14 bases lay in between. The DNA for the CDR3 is TGTGCCGTAGGGGAGGGAACCTATGGCTACACCTTC. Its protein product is CAVGEGTYGYTF.

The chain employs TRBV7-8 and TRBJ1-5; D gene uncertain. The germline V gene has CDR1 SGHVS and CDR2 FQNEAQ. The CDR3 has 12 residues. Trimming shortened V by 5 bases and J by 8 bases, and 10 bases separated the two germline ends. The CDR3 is CASSAPREPQHF. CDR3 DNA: TGTGCCAGCAGCGCCCCCCGGGAGCCCCAGCATTTT.

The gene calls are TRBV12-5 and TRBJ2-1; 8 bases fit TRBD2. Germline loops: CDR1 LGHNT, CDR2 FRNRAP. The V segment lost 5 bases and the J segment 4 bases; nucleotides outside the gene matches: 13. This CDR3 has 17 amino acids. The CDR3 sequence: CASGDTIAGRVYNEQFF. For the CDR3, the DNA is TGTGCTAGTGGTGACACCATAGCGGGGAGGGTGTACAATGAGCAGTTCTTC.

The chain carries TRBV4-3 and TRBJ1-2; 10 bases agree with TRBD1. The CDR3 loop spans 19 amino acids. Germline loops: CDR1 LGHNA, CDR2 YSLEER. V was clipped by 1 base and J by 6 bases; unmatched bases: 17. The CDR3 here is CASSQVFVILGQGSHGYTF. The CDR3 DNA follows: TGCGCCAGCAGCCAAGTGTTCGTTATTCTGGGACAGGGGTCTCATGGCTACACCTTC.